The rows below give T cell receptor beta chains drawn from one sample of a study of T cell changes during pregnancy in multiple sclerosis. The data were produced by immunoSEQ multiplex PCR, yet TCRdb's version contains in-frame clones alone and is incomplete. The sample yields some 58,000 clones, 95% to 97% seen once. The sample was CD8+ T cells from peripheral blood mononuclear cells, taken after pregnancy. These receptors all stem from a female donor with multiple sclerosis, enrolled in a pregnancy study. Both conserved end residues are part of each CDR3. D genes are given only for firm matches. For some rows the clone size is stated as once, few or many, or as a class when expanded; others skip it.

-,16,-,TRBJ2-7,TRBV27,CASSLNIQQLLYEQYF,TGTGCCAGCAGTTTAAATATACAGCAACTCCTCTACGAGCAGTACTTC
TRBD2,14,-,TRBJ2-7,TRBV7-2,CASSPMGGSYEQYF,TGTGCCAGCAGCCCCATGGGAGGGTCCTACGAGCAGTACTTC
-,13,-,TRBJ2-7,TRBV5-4,CASRSRGDYEQYF,TGTGCCAGCAGATCCAGGGGGGACTACGAGCAGTACTTC
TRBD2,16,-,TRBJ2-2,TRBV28,CASSLGLAGGPGELFF,TGTGCCAGCAGTTTGGGGCTCGCGGGAGGGCCCGGGGAGCTGTTTTTT
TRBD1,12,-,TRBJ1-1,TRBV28,CASRPTGAEAFF,TGTGCCAGCAGACCTACAGGGGCTGAAGCTTTCTTT
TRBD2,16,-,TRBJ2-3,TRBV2,CAPNPSGRASTDTQYF,TGTGCTCCCAATCCAAGCGGGAGGGCCTCCACAGATACGCAGTATTTT
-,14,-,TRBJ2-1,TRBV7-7,CASSLGSGYNEQFF,TGTGCTAGCAGCTTAGGCTCGGGTTACAATGAGCAGTTCTTC
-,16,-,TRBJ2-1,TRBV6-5,CASSYSSGPSANEQFF,TGTGCCAGCAGTTACTCATCCGGTCCCAGCGCCAATGAGCAGTTCTTC
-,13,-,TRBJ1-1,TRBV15,CATSNDRNTEAFF,TGTGCCACCAGCAACGACAGGAACACTGAAGCTTTCTTT
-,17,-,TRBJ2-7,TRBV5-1,CASSLSRSGGRVWEQYF,TGCGCCAGCAGCTTGTCGCGGTCGGGTGGGAGAGTGTGGGAGCAGTACTTC
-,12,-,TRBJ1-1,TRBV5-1,CASSWDTAEAFF,TGCGCCAGCAGCTGGGACACCGCTGAAGCTTTCTTT
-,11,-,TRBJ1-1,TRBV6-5,CASGRGTEAFF,TGTGCCAGCGGGAGGGGTACTGAAGCTTTCTTT
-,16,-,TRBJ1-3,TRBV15,CATSPIPTGSGNTIYF,TGTGCCACCAGCCCCATACCGACGGGCTCTGGAAACACCATATATTTT
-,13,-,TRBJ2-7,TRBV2,CASRRQGLYEQYF,TGTGCCAGCAGACGCCAGGGGCTCTACGAGCAGTACTTC
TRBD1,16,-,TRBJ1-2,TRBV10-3,CATPGWKTGKDHGYTF,TGTGCCACGCCTGGATGGAAGACAGGGAAGGATCATGGCTACACCTTC
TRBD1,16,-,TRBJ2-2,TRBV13,CASSLPGQGFTGELFF,TGTGCCAGCAGCTTACCGGGACAGGGGTTCACCGGGGAGCTGTTTTTT
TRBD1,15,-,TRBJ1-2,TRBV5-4,CASSSDRVLGYGYTF,TGTGCCAGCAGTTCGGACAGGGTTCTTGGCTATGGCTACACCTTC
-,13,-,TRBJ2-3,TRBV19,CASSLIDLDTQYF,TGTGCCAGTAGTTTGATCGACTTAGATACGCAGTATTTT
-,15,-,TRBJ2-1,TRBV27,CASSLSGSSYNEQFF,TGTGCCAGCAGTTTATCGGGGAGCTCCTACAATGAGCAGTTCTTC
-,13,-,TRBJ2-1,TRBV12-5,CASGSRGVNEQFF,TGTGCTAGTGGTTCCCGAGGAGTAAATGAGCAGTTCTTC
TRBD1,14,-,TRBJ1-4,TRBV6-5,CASSPTGSNEKLFF,TGTGCCAGCAGTCCGACAGGGTCTAATGAAAAACTGTTTTTT
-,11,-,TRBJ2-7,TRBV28,CATSWSNEQYF,TGTGCCACCTCGTGGAGCAACGAGCAGTACTTC
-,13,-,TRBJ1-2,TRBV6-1,CATSPGQIYGYTF,TGTGCCACAAGCCCCGGACAGATCTATGGCTACACCTTC
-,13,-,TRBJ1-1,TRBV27,CASSLGENTEAFF,TGTGCCAGCAGTTTAGGAGAGAACACTGAAGCTTTCTTT
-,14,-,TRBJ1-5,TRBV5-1,CASSLEGVGQPQHF,TGCGCCAGCAGCTTGGAAGGGGTCGGCCAGCCCCAGCATTTT
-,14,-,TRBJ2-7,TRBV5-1,CASSLEIPRDEQYF,TGCGCCAGCAGCTTGGAAATTCCCAGGGACGAGCAGTACTTC
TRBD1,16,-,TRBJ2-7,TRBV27,CASSFPDRGTSYEQYF,TGTGCCAGCAGTTTCCCGGACAGGGGGACCTCCTACGAGCAGTACTTC
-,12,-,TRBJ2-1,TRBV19,CASTGSFDEQFF,TGTGCCAGTACCGGGAGCTTCGATGAGCAGTTCTTC
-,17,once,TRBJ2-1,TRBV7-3,CASSSFLDSSPSGEQFF,TGTGCCAGCAGCTCTTTTCTGGACAGTTCCCCCTCCGGAGAGCAGTTCTTC
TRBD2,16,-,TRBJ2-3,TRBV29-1,CSAVSRREYGTDTQYF,TGCAGCGCCGTCTCGCGGCGGGAGTACGGGACAGATACGCAGTATTTT
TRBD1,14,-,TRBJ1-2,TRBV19,CASSGGGAYYGYTF,TGTGCCAGTAGTGGAGGGGGCGCTTATTATGGCTACACCTTC
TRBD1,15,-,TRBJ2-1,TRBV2,CATLGPGQGLGEQFF,TGTGCCACCTTAGGCCCGGGACAGGGATTGGGTGAGCAGTTCTTC
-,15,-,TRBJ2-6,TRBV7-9,CASPPKGSGANVLTF,TGTGCCAGTCCTCCGAAGGGGTCTGGGGCCAACGTCCTGACTTTC
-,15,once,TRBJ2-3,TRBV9,CASSVAITEQDTQYF,TGTGCCAGCAGCGTAGCTATAACAGAGCAAGATACGCAGTATTTT
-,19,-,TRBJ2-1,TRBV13,CASSLGRIRDTSSYNEQFF,TGTGCCAGCAGCTTAGGACGAATCCGGGACACAAGCTCCTACAATGAGCAGTTCTTC
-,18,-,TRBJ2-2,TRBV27,CASSHLARRTDLTGELFF,TGTGCCAGCAGCCACCTGGCCCGAAGGACAGACTTAACCGGGGAGCTGTTTTTT
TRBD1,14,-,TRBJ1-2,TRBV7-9,CASSFQTGNYGYTF,TGTGCCAGCAGCTTCCAGACAGGGAACTATGGCTACACCTTC
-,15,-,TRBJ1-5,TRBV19,CASSMRAGSNQPQHF,TGTGCCAGTAGTATGAGGGCCGGAAGCAATCAGCCCCAGCATTTT
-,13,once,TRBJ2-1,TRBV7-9,CASSLARGGEQFF,TGTGCCAGCAGCTTAGCGAGGGGGGGAGAGCAGTTCTTC
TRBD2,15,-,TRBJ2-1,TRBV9,CASSAGLAGDNEQFF,TGTGCCAGCAGCGCCGGACTAGCTGGGGACAATGAGCAGTTCTTC
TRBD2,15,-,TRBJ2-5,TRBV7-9,CASSLGGTSWETQYF,TGTGCCAGCAGCTTAGGAGGGACTAGCTGGGAGACCCAGTACTTC
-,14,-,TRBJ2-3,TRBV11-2,CASSLGDYTDTQYF,TGTGCCAGCAGCTTAGGAGATTACACAGATACGCAGTATTTT
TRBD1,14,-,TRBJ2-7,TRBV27,CASSWTTGGYEQYF,TGTGCCAGCAGTTGGACTACAGGGGGCTACGAGCAGTACTTC
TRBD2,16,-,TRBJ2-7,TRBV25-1,CASYQGLAGGIYEQYF,TGTGCCAGCTACCAAGGACTGGCGGGAGGAATCTACGAGCAGTACTTC
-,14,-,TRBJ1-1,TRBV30,CAWRAPGQNTEAFF,TGTGCCTGGAGGGCTCCGGGACAGAACACTGAAGCTTTCTTT
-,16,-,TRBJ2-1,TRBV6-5,CASSFGVRLQYNEQFF,TGTGCCAGCAGTTTCGGGGTTCGGTTACAATACAATGAGCAGTTCTTC
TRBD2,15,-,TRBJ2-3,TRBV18,CASSSPGLEIDTQYF,TGTGCCAGCTCATCGCCGGGACTAGAGATTGATACGCAGTATTTT
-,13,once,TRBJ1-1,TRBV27,CASSLVAGNEAFF,TGTGCCAGCAGTTTAGTTGCAGGGAATGAAGCTTTCTTT
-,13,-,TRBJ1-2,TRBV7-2,CASSFEGSYGYTF,TGTGCCAGCAGCTTTGAGGGATCCTATGGCTACACCTTC
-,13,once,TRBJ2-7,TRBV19,CASSSGSSYEQYF,TGTGCCAGTAGTAGCGGCAGCTCCTACGAGCAGTACTTC
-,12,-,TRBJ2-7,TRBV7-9,CASSPTGYEQYF,TGTGCCAGCAGCCCGACGGGATACGAGCAGTACTTC
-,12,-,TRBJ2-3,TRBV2,CASLRGPDTQYF,TGTGCCAGCCTACGAGGGCCAGATACGCAGTATTTT
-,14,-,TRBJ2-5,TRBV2,CASNPGDNRETQYF,TGTGCCAGCAACCCCGGGGACAATAGAGAGACCCAGTACTTC